This record covers a single T cell receptor (beta chain). The data were obtained in a study of blood T cell repertoires in COVID-19. As processed by the authors: Estimation of nucleated cell counts was performed using reference gene primer amplification. This table comes from immunoSEQ multiplex PCR, and its TCRdb copy is limited to in-frame clones, with some not included. The V and J calls and clone size come from that table; D and trimming were worked out from the DNA. The repertoire holds 90,000 to 150,000 clones, with approximately 87% as singletons. From germline, CDR1 is SQVTM and CDR2 ANQGSEA. The V and J ends lost 7 bases and 4 bases, in that order; junction bases with no gene match: 7. This CDR3 has 13 amino acids.

The receptor comes from a woman in her fifties or sixties with acute or convalescent COVID-19. Sequencing input: peripheral blood. The J gene is TRBJ2-7, the V gene TRBV29-1; 10 nucleotides agree with TRBD2. CDR3 bases: TGCAGCGCCGGGGGAGCGGGAGGGTACGAGCAGTACTTC. This gives the protein CSAGGAGGYEQYF.